One sample yielded the 6 T cell receptor beta chains listed below, sequenced in a study of quantifying T cell responses using KT2 cells (dated 2017 in TCRdb). Broadly, across the study: RNA was DNase-treated and reverse transcribed with TCR alpha and beta constant-region primers, mostly using SuperScript III.

Receptor amplification or capture employed UMI-ligation and nested PCR. The sequencer listed for this sample is Illumina MiSeq. Using T4 RNA ligase 1, a single-stranded oligonucleotide bearing the Illumina SP2 sequence plus a UMI was ligated onto the 3' end of the cDNA. PCR1 was run for 4 cycles (98 degrees C for 15 s, 69 degrees C for 30 s, 72 degrees C for 40 s), and an equimolar mix of RC1.1 and RC1.2, covering TRBC1 and TRBC2, was used as the beta primer. TCRdb trimmed public reads at Q25 via fastp, called clones via MiXCR and kept in-frame beta chains. Every CDR3 protein is listed once, alongside the most common genes and DNA of its rows. The sample data list over 55,000 distinct CDR3 sequences, and about 12% of these were observed just once. In total, the top ten clones hold about 9.4% of the sample. Sequenced sample: PBMCs spiked with cells of the T cell clone KT2. The receptors were sampled from a human donor.

J is TRBJ1-4 and V is TRBV18; no firm D call. CDR1 KGHSH and CDR2 LQKENI come from the germline V gene. V dropped 3 bases and J dropped 0 bases, with 11 bases sitting between them. CDR3 size: 16 residues. CDR3 sequence: CASSPSAVTTNEKLFF. The CDR3 DNA sequence: TGTGCCAGCTCACCGAGCGCAGTGACAACTAATGAAAAACTGTTTTTT.

This clonotype was detected only a few times. This chain connects TRBV6-6 to TRBJ2-4; 8 bases are shared with TRBD1. Germline trimming cut 5 bases from V and 0 bases from J; bases unmatched to any gene: 9. The V gene's germline CDR1 is MNHNY and CDR2 SVGAGI (reference sequence). The CDR3 loop spans 17 amino acids. CDR3 DNA sequence: TGTGCCAGCAGTCAGACAGGGGACGTACTAGCCAAAAACATTCAGTACTTC. This codes for CASSQTGDVLAKNIQYF.

V is TRBV7-2 and J is TRBJ2-1; tentatively, D is TRBD2 (5 bases). CDR3 length: 15 residues. Germline CDR1 is SGHTA and CDR2 is FQGNSA. Trimming removed 5 bases from V and 15 bases from J, with 26 bases in between. CDR3 DNA: TGTGCCAGCAGCGTCTACGCGAGCCGGGATTTGTTTTGGTTCTTC. This codes for CASSVYASRDLFWFF.

This clonotype occurred many times. The chain is built from TRBV6-2 or TRBV6-3 and TRBJ2-3, with 7 bases that match TRBD1. Germline V gene data show CDR1 as MNHEY and CDR2 as SVGEGT. The CDR3 is 14 residues long. V shed 7 bases and J 3 bases; nucleotides not matched to a gene: 7. The CDR3 DNA reads TGTGCCAGCATCGAAGGGGGCGAGACAGATACGCAGTATTTT. Translated: CASIEGGETDTQYF.

This clonotype occurred many times. The chain recombines TRBV20-1 with TRBJ2-3; 7 bases match TRBD2. The CDR3 length is 12 residues. Germline-derived CDR1 and CDR2 are DFQATT and SNEGSKA (reference sequence). The V and J ends lost 5 bases and 1 base, in that order; junction bases with no gene match: 0. CDR3 coding DNA: TGCAGTGCTGGGGGGGGCACAGATACGCAGTATTTT. It encodes CSAGGGTDTQYF.

This chain uses TRBV4-1 with TRBJ1-2; D is uncertain. There are 12 residues in the CDR3. CDR1 and CDR2 from the germline V gene are MGHRA and YSYEKL. Trimming took 1 base from V and 5 from J, leaving 5 bases between them. CDR3 nucleotide sequence: TGCGCCAGCAGCCAAGGAAGATATGGCTACACCTTC. It is translated as CASSQGRYGYTF.